This T cell receptor (beta chain) is from a study of blood T cell repertoires in COVID-19. Background on the study: T cells, B-cell-depleted T cells, or PBMCs supplied cDNA or gDNA.

Per the authors' pipeline: Estimation of nucleated cell counts was performed using reference gene primer amplification. Method: immunoSEQ multiplex PCR; TCRdb's copy keeps in-frame clones and lacks some. For V, J and clone size, that table is used; D and trimming come from the DNA. The sample carries more than 300,000 clones, roughly 90% recorded once. There are 15 residues in the CDR3. V trimming: 3 bases; J trimming: 4 bases; junction bases outside the gene matches: 2. Germline CDR1 and CDR2: LGHDT and YNNKEL (reference sequence). The sample taken for sequencing was PBMCs or T cells enriched from blood (not recorded which). The source is a woman in her 30s who had recovered from COVID-19. The rearrangement joins TRBV3-1 (or the pseudogene TRBV3-2) to TRBJ2-1, with 11 nucleotides matching TRBD2. The DNA of the CDR3 is TGTGCCAGCAGCCAGACTAGCGGGGTTTACAATGAGCAGTTCTTC. It codes for CASSQTSGVYNEQFF.